Sequencing of this T cell receptor beta chain was carried out in a study of beta chain features in type 1 diabetes. Study overall: Sorted cells numbering under 110 million were examined across all samples.

CDR1 is MGHDK and CDR2 is SYGVNS in the germline V gene. This CDR3 has 14 residues. The V gene lost 4 bases and the J gene lost 7 bases, with 14 bases spanning the gap. Per donor, one heparinised blood draw averaged roughly 110 mL. Investigators reverse transcribed all isolated RNA, so they sequenced expressed TCRB transcripts. Sequencing used immunoSEQ multiplex PCR; TCRdb keeps in-frame clones, though not all of them. The table includes fewer than 550,000 clones, 11% detected once. This chain connects TRBV25-1 to TRBJ2-1; D uncertain. The sequence was obtained from a woman aged 18 to 35 in good health. The specimen was naive CD4+ T cells from blood. CDR3 in amino acids: CASSGDLGINEQFF. The CDR3 DNA reads as TGTGCCAGCAGTGGGGATTTAGGGATTAATGAGCAGTTCTTC.